Given below is one T cell receptor beta chain in context. The repertoire was sequenced with immunoSEQ multiplex PCR; TCRdb's copy has only in-frame clones and lacks some. The sample contains 150,000 to 200,000 clones, 80% to 90% of which appear only once. The germline V gene encodes CDR1 ENHRY and CDR2 SYGVKD. V was trimmed by 4 bases and J by 1 base, leaving 15 bases between them. The CDR3 spans 16 residues. The data stem from a study of blood T cell repertoires in COVID-19. The source of this sequence is a woman in her forties or fifties with acute or convalescent COVID-19. Sequencing was performed on peripheral blood. J is TRBJ2-3 and V is TRBV10-3; tentatively, D is TRBD1 (6 bases). CDR3 coding DNA: TGTGCCATCAGTGCGCTGAGTTACAGGGGCACAGATACGCAGTATTTT. Protein sequence: CAISALSYRGTDTQYF.